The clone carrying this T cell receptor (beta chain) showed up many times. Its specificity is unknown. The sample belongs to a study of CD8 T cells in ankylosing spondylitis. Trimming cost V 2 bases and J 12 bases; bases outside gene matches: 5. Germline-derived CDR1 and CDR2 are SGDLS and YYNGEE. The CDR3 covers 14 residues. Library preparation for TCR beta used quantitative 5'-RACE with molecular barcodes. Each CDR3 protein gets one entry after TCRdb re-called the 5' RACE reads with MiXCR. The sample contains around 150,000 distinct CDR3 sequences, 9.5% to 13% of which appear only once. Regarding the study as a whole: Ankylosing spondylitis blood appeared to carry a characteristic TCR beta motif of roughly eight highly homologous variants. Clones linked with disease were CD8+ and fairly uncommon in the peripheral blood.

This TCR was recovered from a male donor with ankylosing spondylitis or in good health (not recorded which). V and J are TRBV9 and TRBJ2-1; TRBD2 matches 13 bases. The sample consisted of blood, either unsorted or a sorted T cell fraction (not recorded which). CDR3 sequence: CASSVGTSGERQFF. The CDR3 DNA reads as TGTGCCAGCAGCGTGGGGACTAGCGGGGAGAGGCAGTTCTTC.